The 15 T cell receptor beta chains in this list originate from one sample, sequenced in a study of blood T cell repertoires in COVID-19. Assay: immunoSEQ multiplex PCR; the TCRdb copy retains only in-frame clones and omits some. The sample yields some 130,000 clones, 78% seen once. The sequenced sample consisted of PBMCs or T cells enriched from blood (not recorded which). Every receptor here comes from a woman between 50 and 59 years old who had recovered from COVID-19.

J is TRBJ1-1 and V is TRBV29-1; D unclear. Trimming stripped 4 bases from V and 6 bases from J, with 18 bases between. The CDR3 loop spans 14 amino acids. Germline V gene lookup returns CDR1 SQVTM and CDR2 ANQGSEA. In nucleotides, the CDR3 is TGCAGCGTTGGTGCCGAGGCTCGCTACGCTGAAGCTTTCTTT. Translated: CSVGAEARYAEAFF.

The table lists this clone with a count of one. This rearrangement joins TRBV5-4 to TRBJ1-6; the D gene is possibly TRBD1 (5 bases). V was cut by 0 bases and J by 7 bases, with 14 bases left in between. In germline, CDR1 is SGHNT, CDR2 YYREEE (reference sequence). The CDR3 contains 16 residues. The DNA for the CDR3 is TGTGCCAGCAGCTTGGCCGCGACAGCAAAGAATTCACCCCTCCACTTT. Its protein product is CASSLAATAKNSPLHF. Looking up the rest from reference TRBV5-4 and TRBJ1-6 gives the full variable domain: ETGVTQSPTHLIKTRGQQVTLRCSSQSGHNTVSWYQQALGQGPQFIFQYYREEENGRGNFPPRFSGLQFPNYSSELNVNALELDDSALYLCASSLAATAKNSPLHFGNGTRLTVT.

This clone was observed a single time. J is TRBJ1-4 and V is TRBV18, with 7 positions matching TRBD1. V lost 3 bases, J lost 5 bases, and 3 bases stayed unmatched. The CDR3 sequence is 14 residues long. From germline, CDR1 is KGHSH and CDR2 LQKENI. CDR3 nucleotides: TGTGCCAGCTCACCGGGACAGAGAAATGAAAAACTGTTTTTT. Protein: CASSPGQRNEKLFF.

The chain has TRBV11-2 and TRBJ2-1, with 8 bases aligning to TRBD2. The V gene end was trimmed by 5 bases and the J gene end by 0 bases; junction bases not matched to a gene: 6. This CDR3 is 16 amino acids long. Germline V gene sequence: CDR1 SGHAT, CDR2 FQNNGV. In nucleotides, the CDR3 is TGTGCCAGCAGCCGTGAGCGGGGGAGCTCCTACAATGAGCAGTTCTTC. It translates to CASSRERGSSYNEQFF.

The V and J genes are TRBV29-1 and TRBJ1-3, with 10 nucleotides matching TRBD1. The CDR3 has 16 residues. Germline V gene data show CDR1 as SQVTM and CDR2 as ANQGSEA. V lost 0 bases and J lost 3; bases outside the gene matches: 5. Written as DNA, the CDR3 is TGCAGCGTTGAAGACGGACAGGGGGGAAGTGGAAACACCATATATTTT. Its translation is CSVEDGQGGSGNTIYF.

The chain couples TRBV28 to TRBJ2-7; D perhaps matches TRBD1 (6 bases). V was trimmed by 5 bases and J by 0 bases, leaving 14 bases between them. Germline-derived CDR1 and CDR2 are MDHEN and SYDVKM. The CDR3 consists of 15 residues. CDR3 nucleotides: TGTGCCAGCAGTCTCCGGACAGCATCCTCCTACGAGCAGTACTTC. This translates into CASSLRTASSYEQYF.

The CDR3 region has the DNA TGCGCCAGCAGCTTGAGCCAGGGGTACAATGAGCAGTTCTTC. Translation: CASSLSQGYNEQFF. The chain uses TRBV5-1 and TRBJ2-1; tentative D call: TRBD1 (6 bases). V was trimmed by 1 base and J by 4 bases, leaving 9 bases between them. The germline V gene has CDR1 SGHRS and CDR2 YFSETQ. CDR3 size: 14 residues. The whole variable domain, remainder taken from reference TRBV5-1 and TRBJ2-1, is KAGVTQTPRYLIKTRGQQVTLSCSPISGHRSVSWYQQTPGQGLQFLFEYFSETQRNKGNFPGRFSGRQFSNSRSEMNVSTLELGDSALYLCASSLSQGYNEQFFGPGTRLTVL.

The chain recombines TRBV19 with TRBJ2-1; 7 nucleotides match TRBD2. The CDR3 has 13 amino acids. The V and J ends lost 5 bases and 6 bases, in that order; junction bases with no gene match: 4. Germline values: CDR1 LNHDA, CDR2 SQIVND (reference sequence). Here the CDR3 reads CASSATSRNEQFF. CDR3 coding DNA: TGTGCCAGTAGTGCGACTAGCCGCAATGAGCAGTTCTTC.

This clone was picked up a small number of times. The chain joins TRBV19 to TRBJ2-2, with TRBD1 matching over 7 bases. Trimming at V came to 6 bases and at J to 5 bases, leaving 3 bases not matched to a gene. This CDR3 comprises 13 residues. Per germline, CDR1 LNHDA and CDR2 SQIVND (reference sequence). CDR3 in DNA: TGTGCCAGTAGGACAGGGTTAACCGGGGAGCTGTTTTTT. Residues: CASRTGLTGELFF.

This clone was counted only a few times. This sequence joins TRBV6-1 and TRBJ2-7; D uncertain. The CDR3 length is 13 residues. V gave up 0 bases and J gave up 5 bases, with 8 bases separating them. Per germline, CDR1 MNHNS and CDR2 SASEGT. CDR3: CASSEARRNEQYF. CDR3 in DNA: TGTGCCAGCAGTGAAGCGCGCAGGAACGAGCAGTACTTC.

The chain is built from TRBV12-3 or TRBV12-4 and TRBJ1-5; D uncertain. The CDR3 has 13 residues. Deletions cut 3 bases from V and 7 bases from J, with 10 bases between. DNA of the CDR3: TGTGCCAGCAGTTTGTATCAGATGCAGCCCCAGCATTTT. Amino acids: CASSLYQMQPQHF.

This clone occurred a few times. The CDR3 nucleotides are TGTGCCAGCAGCCCCAACGCCGGAGCATACGAGCAGTACTTC. Translating it yields CASSPNAGAYEQYF. The V gene is TRBV11-3, the J gene TRBJ2-7, with unresolved D. With 5 bases removed from V and 4 bases from J, the gap between germline ends came to 15 bases. The CDR3 is made up of 14 amino acids. Germline assignment: CDR1 SGHNT and CDR2 YENEEA.

This chain links TRBV3-1 (or the pseudogene TRBV3-2) with TRBJ2-7; possible D gene TRBD2, 5 bases. The germline CDR1 and CDR2 sequences are LGHDT and YNNKEL (reference sequence). Trimming took 7 bases from V and 0 from J, leaving 13 bases between them. The CDR3 consists of 14 residues. In DNA, the CDR3 is TGTGCCAGCACTTTGACTAAACTCTCCTACGAGCAGTACGTC. It translates to CASTLTKLSYEQYV.

In this sample, this clone turned up once. The chain combines TRBV5-1 with TRBJ2-6; D might be TRBD1 (6 bases). The ends were cut back, 4 bases at V and 0 bases at J, with 8 bases in the middle. The V gene's germline CDR1 is SGHRS and CDR2 YFSETQ. The CDR3 spans 15 residues. In nucleotides, the CDR3 is TGCGCCAGCAGCGTACAGGGCTCTGGGGCCAACGTCCTGACTTTC. Translating gives CASSVQGSGANVLTF.

The chain has TRBV28 and TRBJ1-3; 7 bases fit TRBD1. Germline values: CDR1 MDHEN, CDR2 SYDVKM. The CDR3 extends over 18 amino acids. The trim removed 2 bases at V and 2 bases at J, leaving 12 bases unmatched. The CDR3 nucleotides are TGTGCCAGCAGTTTACCCGGGACAGAGATACTAGCTGGAAACACCATATATTTT. Protein sequence: CASSLPGTEILAGNTIYF.